These 12 T cell receptor beta chains came from one sample sequenced in a study of CD8+ T cells in alopecia areata. RNA was isolated and reverse transcribed to cDNA, the sequencing template. The method was immunoSEQ multiplex PCR; TCRdb's version includes in-frame clones alone and lacks a portion of them. Among about 210,000 clones listed, about 57% were seen once. The treatment denotes: oral pan-JAK inhibitor, 5-10 mg twice daily. Sequenced material: CD4+ T cells sorted from blood, taken at week 4, from a patient treated with tofacitinib. The source is a human donor with alopecia areata.

The chain has TRBV29-1 and TRBJ1-2, with TRBD1 identical over 7 bases. The CDR3 sequence is 13 residues long. Losses at the gene ends were 4 bases for V and 8 bases for J; bases not matched to a gene: 10. From germline, CDR1 is SQVTM and CDR2 ANQGSEA. For the CDR3, the DNA is TGCAGCGTTGGGGACAGCCCCCAGTGGGGCTACACCTTC. This translates into CSVGDSPQWGYTF.

V is TRBV12-5 and J is TRBJ1-5, with D possibly being TRBD1 (5 bases). V was cut by 6 bases and J by 5 bases, with 11 bases left in between. This CDR3 has 13 amino acids. From germline, CDR1 is LGHNT and CDR2 FRNRAP. CDR3 nucleotide sequence: TGTGCTAGTGGGATGACGGGGGATCAGCCCCAGCATTTT. It encodes CASGMTGDQPQHF.

The chain is built from TRBV5-1 and TRBJ2-4; possibly TRBD1 for D (6 bases). V gave up 0 bases and J gave up 9 bases, with 13 bases separating them. Per the germline V gene, CDR1 is SGHRS and CDR2 is YFSETQ. The CDR3 consists of 14 residues. This CDR3 is CASSLEQGPTIQYF. CDR3 in DNA: TGCGCCAGCAGCTTGGAACAGGGACCGACCATTCAGTACTTC. The variable domain in full, with the rest retrieved from reference TRBV5-1 and TRBJ2-4, is KAGVTQTPRYLIKTRGQQVTLSCSPISGHRSVSWYQQTPGQGLQFLFEYFSETQRNKGNFPGRFSGRQFSNSRSEMNVSTLELGDSALYLCASSLEQGPTIQYFGAGTRLSVL.

This chain connects TRBV30 to TRBJ2-4; TRBD1 aligns across 7 bases. There are 13 residues in the CDR3. CDR1 is GTSNPN, CDR2 SVGIG, per germline (reference sequence). Trimming at V came to 0 bases and at J to 5 bases, leaving 1 base not matched to a gene. The CDR3 DNA is TGTGCCTGGAGTGTACAGGGGCAAAACATTCAGTACTTC. Translating it yields CAWSVQGQNIQYF. Variable domain in full (rest from reference TRBV30 and TRBJ2-4): SQTIHQWPATLVQPVGSPLSLECTVEGTSNPNLYWYRQAAGRGLQLLFYSVGIGQISSEVPQNLSASRPQDRQFILSSKKLLLSDSGFYLCAWSVQGQNIQYFGAGTRLSVL.

This clone was counted ten times or more. The V and J genes are TRBV10-3 and TRBJ2-6; TRBD1 aligns across 7 bases. Germline CDR1 is ENHRY and CDR2 is SYGVKD. The V gene end was trimmed by 4 bases and the J gene end by 2 bases; junction bases not matched to a gene: 5. The CDR3 contains 16 residues. The CDR3 sequence: CAISADDRAGANVLTF. CDR3 in DNA: TGTGCCATCAGTGCTGATGACAGGGCTGGGGCCAACGTCCTGACTTTC.

This clone was counted between two and nine times. The V call is TRBV4-1, the J call TRBJ1-2; D is uncertain. V was cut by 4 bases and J by 4 bases, with 13 bases left in between. Germline values: CDR1 MGHRA, CDR2 YSYEKL. This CDR3 contains 14 residues. As DNA, the CDR3 is TGCGCCAGCAGCCTTGACCCACCCGCCTATGGCTACACCTTC. Its translation is CASSLDPPAYGYTF.

This clone was seen a handful of times. V gene TRBV19 combines with J gene TRBJ1-2; D unclear. Germline loops: CDR1 LNHDA, CDR2 SQIVND (reference sequence). This CDR3 has 14 residues. V was clipped by 3 bases and J by 4 bases, with 12 bases between them. CDR3 amino acids: CASSIGGQVYGYTF. Here the CDR3 DNA reads TGTGCCAGTAGTATTGGTGGGCAGGTCTATGGCTACACCTTC.

The chain links TRBV30 to TRBJ2-7, with a possible D match to TRBD1 (6 bases). Trimming pared 0 bases from V and 3 bases from J, leaving 15 bases between. The germline V gene encodes CDR1 GTSNPN and CDR2 SVGIG (reference sequence). The CDR3 totals 15 residues. The CDR3 loop is CAWSVLGRGVYEQYF. DNA for the CDR3: TGTGCCTGGAGTGTACTTGGCAGGGGTGTCTACGAGCAGTACTTC.

The chain has TRBV28 and TRBJ2-5; a weak D match, TRBD1 (6 bases). The V and J ends lost 4 bases and 1 base respectively, with 13 bases between them. This CDR3 comprises 15 residues. CDR1 is MDHEN and CDR2 is SYDVKM in the germline V gene. The CDR3, as DNA: TGTGCCAGCAGTTACAGACAGGCAACCCAAGAGACCCAGTACTTC. As protein: CASSYRQATQETQYF.

This clone occurred a few times. The chain is built from TRBV9 and TRBJ1-3, with 7 bases identical to TRBD1. J gave up 2 bases and V 0 bases, and 8 bases lay outside the gene matches. Germline V gene sequence: CDR1 SGDLS, CDR2 YYNGEE. The CDR3 is 17 residues long. CDR3 loop: CASSVGLGQRTGNTIYF. As DNA, the CDR3 is TGTGCCAGCAGCGTAGGTCTGGGACAGAGAACTGGAAACACCATATATTTT.

This clone appeared a few times. V gene TRBV5-1 combines with J gene TRBJ2-3; TRBD1 matches at 7 bases. Germline V gene sequence: CDR1 SGHRS, CDR2 YFSETQ. The trim removed 1 base at V and 2 bases at J, leaving 19 bases unmatched. The CDR3 has 20 amino acids. CDR3 nucleotide sequence: TGCGCCAGCAGCTTGTCCCCCCAATTTCTCAGGGGGAATCCCACAGATACGCAGTATTTT. This sequence encodes CASSLSPQFLRGNPTDTQYF.

This clone was seen a single time. The chain links TRBV25-1 to TRBJ1-5, with D unresolved. The germline V gene encodes CDR1 MGHDK and CDR2 SYGVNS. The CDR3 has 16 residues. The V gene lost 5 bases and the J gene lost 1 base, with 15 bases spanning the gap. The CDR3 here is CASSSRRSGSNQPQHF. The CDR3 DNA is TGTGCCAGCAGTTCTCGCCGGTCCGGGAGCAATCAGCCCCAGCATTTT.